This TCR beta chain was found in a study of beta chain features in type 1 diabetes. General study findings and limits: Unsettled here was the matter of whether HLA type influences TCRB rearrangement. Moderate yet significant TCRB CDR3 shortening was seen in Type 1 diabetes patients in all four CD4+ subsets. In the patient group, naive, central memory and Treg TCRB repertoires seemed more alike than in the healthy donor group.

Expressed TCRB transcripts were sequenced after all isolated RNA was converted to cDNA. This table comes from immunoSEQ multiplex PCR, and its TCRdb copy is limited to in-frame clones, with some not included. This table holds a few hundred thousand clones, around 20% found once. Points on this clone: Its antigen remains unidentified.

The sequenced material came from naive CD4+ T cells from blood. The TCR was taken from a woman aged 40 to 50 with type 1 diabetes.

CDR3 DNA sequence: TGCGCCAGCAGCCAAGATCGCTACTACGACTATGGCTACACCTTC. As protein: CASSQDRYYDYGYTF. This chain connects TRBV4-3 to TRBJ1-2; D unresolved. The ends were cut back, 0 bases at V and 3 bases at J, with 11 bases in the middle. From germline, CDR1 is LGHNA and CDR2 YSLEER. The length of the CDR3 is 15 residues.